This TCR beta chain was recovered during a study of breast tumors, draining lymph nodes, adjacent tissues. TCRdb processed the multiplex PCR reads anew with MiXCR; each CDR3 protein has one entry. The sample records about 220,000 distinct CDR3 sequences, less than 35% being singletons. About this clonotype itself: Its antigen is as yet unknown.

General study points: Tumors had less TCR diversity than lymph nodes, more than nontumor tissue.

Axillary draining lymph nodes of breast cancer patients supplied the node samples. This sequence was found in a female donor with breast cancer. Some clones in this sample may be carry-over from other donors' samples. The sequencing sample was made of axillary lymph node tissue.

CDR3 sequence: CASSLASGGVRYTDTQYF. CDR3 coding DNA: TGTGCCAGCAGCTTAGCCTCCGGGGGAGTAAGGTACACAGATACGCAGTATTTT. The chain couples TRBV11-3 to TRBJ2-3, with TRBD2 as a possible D gene (6 bases). The CDR3 is 18 amino acids. With 1 base removed from V and 2 bases from J, the gap between germline ends came to 19 bases. CDR1 and CDR2 (germline): SGHNT, YENEEA.